This TCR beta chain was recovered during a study of T-cell memory formation after mild COVID-19. Study-level points and caveats: Contracting clones from day 15 to 85 showed balanced CD4/CD8; later expanders favored CD4+. Still unconfirmed is whether the second-wave clones peaking on day 37 recognized SARS-CoV-2.

This clonotype has just one count. Its matching antigen is unknown. Germline values: CDR1 SEHNR, CDR2 FQNEAQ (reference sequence). This CDR3 is built from 14 residues. The V segment lost 5 bases and the J segment 7 bases; nucleotides outside the gene matches: 8. Employing constant-segment primers, 5'RACE generated TCR alpha and TCR beta cDNA libraries bearing sample barcodes and UMIs. TCRdb called the 5' RACE reads again in MiXCR, with one record for every CDR3 protein. The sample comprises 100,000 to 150,000 distinct CDR3 sequences, around 15% of which are singletons, and 5.2% rests with the top ten.

The source is a man between 18 and 35 years old who had mild COVID-19 (a few samples of this study predate the infection). Cell type and time point are not known. The V call is TRBV7-9, the J call TRBJ1-5, with 7 bases aligning to TRBD1. The specimen sequenced was PBMCs or a T cell subset sorted from them (not recorded which). CDR3: CASSRGTVGQPQHF. The CDR3 bases are TGTGCCAGCAGCCGAGGGACAGTCGGGCAGCCCCAGCATTTT. Using reference TRBV7-9 and TRBJ1-5 for the parts outside the CDR3, the full variable domain is DTGVSQNPRHKITKRGQNVTFRCDPISEHNRLYWYRQTLGQGPEFLTYFQNEAQLEKSRLLSDRFSAERPKGSFSTLEIQRTEQGDSAMYLCASSRGTVGQPQHFGDGTRLSIL.